This T cell receptor beta chain emerged from a study of yellow fever vaccine responses in identical twins. Germline CDR1 reads SGHTA; CDR2 reads FQGNSA. V gave up 4 bases and J gave up 5 bases; unmatched junction bases: 2. This CDR3 contains 13 residues. Via MiXCR, TCRdb re-called the RT-PCR reads, giving one row per CDR3 protein. The data show fewer than 2,000 distinct CDR3 sequences, approximately 87% seen once. Findings and caveats of the study: Twins' T cell vaccine responses reportedly looked partly convergent, partly personalized.

To note about this clonotype: Its antigen is unknown.

The receptor was derived from a young woman who received the yellow fever vaccine. The sample here was T cells from blood (PBMCs), unsorted or a sorted subset (not recorded which), taken before or after yellow fever vaccination (not recorded which). This chain links TRBV7-2 with TRBJ1-5, with TRBD1 identical over 7 bases. CDR3 region: CASSSDRDQPQHF. CDR3 nucleotides: TGTGCCAGCAGCTCCGACAGGGATCAGCCCCAGCATTTT.